The 5 T cell receptor beta chains listed next were all sequenced from one sample in a study of identical twins. TCRdb re-derived calls from the 5' RACE reads in MiXCR, one entry per CDR3 protein. The data show about 530,000 distinct CDR3 sequences, 20% to 25% seen once. These data also formed part of another study, on yellow fever vaccine responses in identical twins.

Material for sequencing was CD4+ T cells sorted from blood. These receptor sequences come from a woman younger than 30 in good health.

There are a few counts of this clonotype. V and J are TRBV5-1 and TRBJ2-3, with a possible D match to TRBD1 (5 bases). The CDR3 sequence is 17 residues long. The germline gives CDR1 SGHRS, CDR2 YFSETQ. Between the trimmed V and J ends, which lost 2 bases and 0 bases, there was a span of 16 bases. The CDR3 region is CASSFQTQGTSTDTQYF. In DNA form, the CDR3 reads TGCGCCAGCAGCTTCCAGACGCAGGGAACTAGCACAGATACGCAGTATTTT.

The genes are TRBV7-3 and TRBJ2-2, with D uncertain. The CDR3 runs 13 residues. Germline V CDR1 and CDR2: SGHTA, FQGTGA. Trimming removed 5 bases from V and 0 bases from J, with 4 bases in between. The CDR3 reads CASSKSNTGELFF. The CDR3 DNA sequence: TGTGCCAGCAGCAAATCGAACACCGGGGAGCTGTTTTTT.

V and J are TRBV20-1 and TRBJ2-1; possibly TRBD1 or TRBD2 for D (6 bases each). The germline V gene has CDR1 DFQATT and CDR2 SNEGSKA (reference sequence). Between the trimmed V and J ends, which lost 0 bases and 5 bases, there was a span of 17 bases. The CDR3 loop spans 16 amino acids. The CDR3 DNA is TGCAGTGCTAGAGATCGCTGGAGGGACACGGACAATGAGCAGTTCTTC. Amino acid sequence: CSARDRWRDTDNEQFF.

At least ten counts were recorded for this clonotype. V usage is TRBV10-3 and J usage is TRBJ2-1; D is uncertain. The CDR3 contains 14 residues. Trimming took 5 bases from V and 0 from J, leaving 8 bases between them. The germline V gene encodes CDR1 ENHRY and CDR2 SYGVKD. CDR3 sequence: CAISYTSSYNEQFF. For the CDR3, the DNA is TGTGCCATCAGTTACACGAGCTCCTACAATGAGCAGTTCTTC.

This chain links TRBV6-6 with TRBJ1-1; D perhaps matches TRBD1 (5 bases). The germline V and J ends were trimmed by 6 bases and 7 bases, with 12 bases remaining between them. Germline assignment: CDR1 MNHNY and CDR2 SVGAGI (reference sequence). CDR3 size: 12 residues. DNA of the CDR3: TGTGCCAGCAGCGACGGGACCGGTGAAGCTTTCTTT. Its translation: CASSDGTGEAFF.